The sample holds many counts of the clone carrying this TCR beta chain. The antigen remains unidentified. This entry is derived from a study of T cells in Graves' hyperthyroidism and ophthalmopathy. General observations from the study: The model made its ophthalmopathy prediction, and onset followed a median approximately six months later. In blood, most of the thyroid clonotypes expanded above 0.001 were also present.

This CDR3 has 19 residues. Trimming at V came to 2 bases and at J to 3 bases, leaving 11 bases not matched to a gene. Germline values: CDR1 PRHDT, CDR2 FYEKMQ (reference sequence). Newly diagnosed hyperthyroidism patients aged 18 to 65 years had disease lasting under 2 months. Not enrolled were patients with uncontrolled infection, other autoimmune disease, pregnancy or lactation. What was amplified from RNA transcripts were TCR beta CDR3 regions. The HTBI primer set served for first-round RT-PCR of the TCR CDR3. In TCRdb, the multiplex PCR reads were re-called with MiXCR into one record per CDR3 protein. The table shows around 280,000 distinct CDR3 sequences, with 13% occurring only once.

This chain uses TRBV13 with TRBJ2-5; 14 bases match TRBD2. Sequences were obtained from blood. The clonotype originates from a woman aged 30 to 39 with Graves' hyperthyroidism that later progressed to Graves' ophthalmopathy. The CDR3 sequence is CASSLRAVGGLAGEETQYF. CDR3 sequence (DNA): TGTGCCAGCAGCTTAAGAGCGGTTGGGGGACTAGCGGGAGAAGAGACCCAGTACTTC.